The clone carrying this T cell receptor (beta chain) was recorded at least ten times. The antigen remains undetermined. These data originate in a study of cytomegalovirus exposure and HLA in healthy donors. The PCR made use of 60 Vbeta and 13 Jbeta primers. This table comes from immunoSEQ multiplex PCR, and its TCRdb copy is limited to in-frame clones, with some not included. The sample carries 100,000 to 150,000 clones, about 71% recorded once. The CDR3 spans 13 residues. From germline, CDR1 is SNHLY and CDR2 FYNNEI. The ends were cut back, 8 bases at V and 0 bases at J, with 10 bases in the middle. Study-wide results and limits: In a later analysis, productive TCRs from donors in an Asian-associated ancestry cluster reportedly carried fewer N-insertions than the cohort mean. Immune exposure information comprised only CMV serostatus. Presence/absence analyses treated sequencing depth as roughly uniform across donors.

These donors, healthy bone marrow donors, were studied. This receptor was obtained from a woman aged 55 to 70 in good health and CMV-seropositive. The chain has TRBV2 and TRBJ1-1; D may be TRBD1 (5 bases). Sequencing was done on a sample of PBMCs. The CDR3 loop reads CASFGHMNTEAFF. CDR3 nucleotide sequence: TGTGCCAGCTTCGGACACATGAACACTGAAGCTTTCTTT.